The present T cell receptor beta chain was sequenced within a study of blood T cells in healthy people across ages. There are a few counts of this clonotype. Isolation yielded PBMCs, at least 6.5 million per sample, in every case. Together with a sample-barcoded 5' primer, a J-beta primer mix was included in a second PCR lasting about 6 to 11 cycles. TCRdb re-derived calls from the 5' RACE reads in MiXCR, one entry per CDR3 protein. The sample comprises hundreds of thousands of distinct CDR3 sequences, more than 20% of which are singletons, and just over 8.5% rests with the top ten. The CDR3 loop spans 11 amino acids. Trimming left V 1 base short and J 10 bases short, with 4 bases between. CDR1 and CDR2 (germline): SEHNR, FQNEAQ (reference sequence). The same sample was also used in a study of T cells of mothers and their children.

V and J are TRBV7-9 and TRBJ2-2; D ambiguous. The sequence derives from a boy younger than 18 in good health. What was sequenced was blood. The CDR3 here is CASSLVPELFF. The CDR3 bases are TGTGCCAGCAGCTTAGTCCCGGAGCTGTTTTTT.